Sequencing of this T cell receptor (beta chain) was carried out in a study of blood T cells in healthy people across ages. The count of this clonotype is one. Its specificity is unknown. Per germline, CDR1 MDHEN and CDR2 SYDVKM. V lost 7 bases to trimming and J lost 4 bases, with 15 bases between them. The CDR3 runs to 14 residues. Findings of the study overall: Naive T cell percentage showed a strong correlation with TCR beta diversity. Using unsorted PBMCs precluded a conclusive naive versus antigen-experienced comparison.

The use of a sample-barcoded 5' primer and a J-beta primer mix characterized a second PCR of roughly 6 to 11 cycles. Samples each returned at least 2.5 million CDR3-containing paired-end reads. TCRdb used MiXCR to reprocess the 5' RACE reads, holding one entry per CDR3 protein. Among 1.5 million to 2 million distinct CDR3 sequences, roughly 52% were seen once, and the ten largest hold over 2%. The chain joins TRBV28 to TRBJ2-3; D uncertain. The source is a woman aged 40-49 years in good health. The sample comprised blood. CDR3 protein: CASTLLGVADTQYF. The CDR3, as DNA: TGTGCCAGCACCCTGCTTGGGGTTGCAGATACGCAGTATTTT.